One sample yielded the 24 T cell receptor beta chains listed below, sequenced in a study of cytomegalovirus exposure and HLA in healthy donors. The PCR used 60 Vbeta and 13 Jbeta primers. The repertoire was sequenced with immunoSEQ multiplex PCR; TCRdb's copy has only in-frame clones and lacks some. Altogether approximately 150,000 clones are present, roughly 87% being singletons, with the ten largest covering about 0.93%. Sample: PBMCs. Source of these receptors: a woman aged 25 to 39 in good health and CMV-seronegative.

This sequence joins TRBV6-6 and TRBJ2-7; perhaps TRBD2 as D (6 bases). The CDR3 runs 13 residues. The ends were cut back, 11 bases at V and 1 base at J, with 15 bases in the middle. Germline CDR1 reads MNHNY; CDR2 reads SVGAGI (reference sequence). The CDR3 region is CASGPAGSYEQYF. CDR3 nucleotide sequence: TGTGCCTCTGGGCCAGCGGGTTCCTACGAGCAGTACTTC.

V is TRBV7-3 and J is TRBJ2-2; 10 nucleotides line up with TRBD2. CDR1 and CDR2 (germline): SGHTA, FQGTGA. CDR3 length equals 16 residues. The trim removed 5 bases at V and 4 bases at J, leaving 7 bases unmatched. CDR3 sequence reads: CASSPLASGSTGELFF. For the CDR3, the DNA is TGTGCCAGCAGCCCCCTGGCTAGCGGGAGCACCGGGGAGCTGTTTTTT.

In this sample, this clone turned up once. This sequence joins TRBV6-1 and TRBJ1-1, with D possibly matching TRBD1 (6 bases). The germline V gene has CDR1 MNHNS and CDR2 SASEGT. V gave up 0 bases and J gave up 1 base, with 9 bases separating them. This CDR3 has 15 amino acids. This chain's CDR3 is CASSEANRANTEAFF. The DNA for the CDR3 is TGTGCCAGCAGTGAAGCGAACAGGGCGAACACTGAAGCTTTCTTT.

CDR3 sequence: CACPQRGPGDGYTF. CDR3 DNA sequence: TGTGCCTGCCCCCAACGGGGTCCTGGGGATGGCTACACCTTC. The chain recombines TRBV30 with TRBJ1-2, with D unresolved. CDR3 length equals 14 residues. The germline CDR1 and CDR2 sequences are GTSNPN and SVGIG (reference sequence). V was cut by 6 bases and J by 6 bases, with 20 bases left in between.

V usage is TRBV25-1 and J usage is TRBJ2-5, with a tentative D call TRBD2 (5 bases). The CDR3 is 14 residues long. Germline V gene data show CDR1 as MGHDK and CDR2 as SYGVNS. The V and J ends lost 4 bases and 5 bases respectively, with 14 bases between them. CDR3 sequence (DNA): TGTGCCAGCAGTGTCCCGGGAAGTTTGGAGACCCAGTACTTC. Its translation: CASSVPGSLETQYF.

This clone counts as large (0.1 to 1%). Other DNA sequences within the sample encode an identical CDR3. The J gene is TRBJ2-7, the V gene TRBV7-9; the D gene is possibly TRBD2 (5 bases). The CDR3 has 14 residues. Germline V gene sequence: CDR1 SEHNR, CDR2 FQNEAQ (reference sequence). Trimming pared 5 bases from V and 5 bases from J, leaving 16 bases between. The CDR3 DNA follows: TGTGCCAGCAGCCAACCCTCTAGCTATAACGAGCAGTACTTC. It encodes CASSQPSSYNEQYF.

The J gene is TRBJ2-1, the V gene TRBV5-8, with TRBD2 identical over 12 bases. With 4 bases clipped from V and 4 bases from J, the junction kept 6 bases outside the gene matches. The CDR3 loop spans 16 amino acids. Germline V gene data show CDR1 as SGHTS and CDR2 as YDEGEE. This chain's CDR3 is CASSPGLAGKYNEQFF. Here the CDR3 DNA reads TGTGCCAGCAGCCCCGGACTAGCGGGAAAGTACAATGAGCAGTTCTTC.

This clone came up once. The CDR3 reads CASSPGQVNSGNTIYF. The CDR3 nucleotides are TGTGCCAGCAGTCCGGGACAGGTTAACTCTGGAAACACCATATATTTT. The J gene is TRBJ1-3, the V gene TRBV28; 8 nucleotides line up with TRBD1. The ends lost 5 bases at V and 0 bases at J; junction bases unmatched: 6. The CDR3 is 16 residues long. The V gene's germline CDR1 is MDHEN and CDR2 SYDVKM.

This chain uses TRBV5-1 with TRBJ2-3; D possibly corresponds to TRBD1 (5 bases). Per germline, CDR1 SGHRS and CDR2 YFSETQ. The CDR3 loop spans 18 amino acids. V lost 0 bases and J 2 bases, leaving 19 bases between the germline ends. The CDR3 protein is CASSLAVGAAHPTDTQYF. The CDR3 coding sequence is TGCGCCAGCAGCTTGGCCGTTGGGGCAGCCCACCCCACAGATACGCAGTATTTT.

The chain has TRBV5-4 and TRBJ2-5; D call uncertain. The J call may not be correct, given that the DNA end is closer to TRBJ2-7. The CDR3 runs 15 residues. The germline CDR1 and CDR2 sequences are SGHNT and YYREEE (reference sequence). The CDR3 nucleotides read TGTGCCAGCAGCGTCACGTCGGAGCCGGACTACGAGCAGTACTTC. Residues: CASSVTSEPDYEQYF.

The chain couples TRBV7-2 to TRBJ2-7, with 15 bases that match TRBD2. This CDR3 comprises 16 residues. Germline V CDR1 and CDR2: SGHTA, FQGNSA. V lost 1 base and J lost 6; bases outside the gene matches: 4. CDR3 region: CASSLVGLAGGGEQYF. The CDR3 nucleotides are TGTGCCAGCAGCTTAGTCGGACTAGCGGGAGGGGGCGAGCAGTACTTC.

This clone showed up just once. CDR3 DNA sequence: TGTGCCAGCTCTCGGACAGGGGGAGAAAAACTGTTTTTT. Its protein product is CASSRTGGEKLFF. The chain couples TRBV9 to TRBJ1-4, with 10 positions matching TRBD1. J gave up 8 bases and V 7 bases, and 5 bases lay outside the gene matches. There are 13 residues in the CDR3. Germline-derived CDR1 and CDR2 are SGDLS and YYNGEE.

The genes are TRBV5-4 and TRBJ2-7; 10 positions match TRBD2. V dropped 2 bases and J dropped 1; count of bases not matched to a gene: 0. Germline CDR1 is SGHNT and CDR2 is YYREEE (reference sequence). The CDR3 is 14 amino acids. CDR3 coding DNA: TGTGCCAGCAGCTTTAGCGGGGGGTCCTACGAGCAGTACTTC. The encoded protein is CASSFSGGSYEQYF.

This rearrangement joins TRBV5-5 to TRBJ1-2, with a weak D call TRBD1 (6 bases). The CDR3 runs to 16 residues. Germline CDR1 SGHKS, CDR2 YYEKEE (reference sequence). Trimming shortened V by 3 bases and J by 4 bases, and 19 bases separated the two germline ends. Here the CDR3 DNA reads TGTGCCAGCAGCTCGGGCCACAGGGTGGACCTCTATGGCTACACCTTC. It is translated as CASSSGHRVDLYGYTF. The complete variable domain, with remaining parts taken from reference TRBV5-5 and TRBJ1-2, reads DAGVTQSPTHLIKTRGQQVTLRCSPISGHKSVSWYQQVLGQGPQFIFQYYEKEERGRGNFPDRFSARQFPNYSSELNVNALLLGDSALYLCASSSGHRVDLYGYTFGSGTRLTVV.

The chain employs TRBV2 and TRBJ2-5; 11 positions match TRBD1. The J segment lost 5 bases and the V segment lost 7 bases, leaving 3 bases of the junction unmatched. This CDR3 has 13 amino acids. The germline V gene has CDR1 SNHLY and CDR2 FYNNEI. The CDR3 protein is CASTGTGGETQYF. The DNA for the CDR3 is TGTGCCAGCACCGGGACAGGGGGGGAGACCCAGTACTTC.

The chain employs TRBV7-2 and TRBJ2-2; 7 bases fit TRBD1. This CDR3 spans 16 amino acids. Germline assignment: CDR1 SGHTA and CDR2 FQGNSA. The V gene end was trimmed by 3 bases and the J gene end by 3 bases; junction bases not matched to a gene: 7. This CDR3 is CASSLDRRGYTGELFF. In DNA form, the CDR3 reads TGTGCCAGCAGCTTGGATCGCAGGGGGTACACCGGGGAGCTGTTTTTT. Together with reference TRBV7-2 and TRBJ2-2, the CDR3 gives the full variable domain: GAGVSQSPSNKVTEKGKDVELRCDPISGHTALYWYRQSLGQGLEFLIYFQGNSAPDKSGLPSDRFSAERTGGSVSTLTIQRTQQEDSAVYLCASSLDRRGYTGELFFGEGSRLTVL.

The rearrangement links TRBV2 to TRBJ1-5; a weak D match, TRBD1 (6 bases). The CDR3 spans 15 residues. Trimming removed 1 base from V and 2 bases from J, with 9 bases in between. Germline V gene lookup returns CDR1 SNHLY and CDR2 FYNNEI. For the CDR3, the DNA is TGTGCCAGCAGTGAAGACAGGGTGGGCAATCAGCCCCAGCATTTT. Amino acid sequence: CASSEDRVGNQPQHF.

J is TRBJ2-2 and V is TRBV11-2, with TRBD2 identical over 7 bases. Germline-derived CDR1 and CDR2 are SGHAT and FQNNGV. The V segment lost 3 bases and the J segment 2 bases; nucleotides outside the gene matches: 9. This CDR3 is 17 amino acids long. This chain's CDR3 is CASSLRGAGANTGELFF. The CDR3 DNA follows: TGTGCCAGCAGCTTGAGAGGTGCGGGAGCAAACACCGGGGAGCTGTTTTTT.

This clone came up once. V gene TRBV7-6 combines with J gene TRBJ2-2; possibly TRBD2 for D (6 bases). The CDR3 is made up of 16 amino acids. V was trimmed by 2 bases and J by 0 bases, leaving 10 bases between them. Germline values: CDR1 SGHVS, CDR2 FNYEAQ. CDR3 protein: CASSLLGTPNTGELFF. In nucleotides, the CDR3 is TGTGCCAGCAGCTTACTCGGGACTCCGAACACCGGGGAGCTGTTTTTT.

The CDR3 bases are TGTGCCAGCAGTTTCCAGGGTTGGGACATTCAGTACTTC. This gives the protein CASSFQGWDIQYF. The V gene is TRBV27, the J gene TRBJ2-4; possible D gene TRBD1, 5 bases. Germline CDR1 is MNHEY and CDR2 is SMNVEV (reference sequence). The V end lost 3 bases, the J end lost 8 bases, and 11 bases lay between the germline ends. The CDR3 contains 13 residues.

The J gene is TRBJ1-1, the V gene TRBV19; no firm D call. The CDR3 covers 15 residues. Germline V gene sequence: CDR1 LNHDA, CDR2 SQIVND (reference sequence). V lost 1 base and J lost 1, with 10 bases in between. This CDR3 is CASSIGRVGNTEAFF. CDR3 DNA: TGTGCCAGTAGTATAGGTCGGGTGGGGAACACTGAAGCTTTCTTT. The full variable domain, its missing parts supplied by reference TRBV19 and TRBJ1-1, is DGGITQSPKYLFRKEGQNVTLSCEQNLNHDAMYWYRQDPGQGLRLIYYSQIVNDFQKGDIAEGYSVSREKKESFPLTVTSAQKNPTAFYLCASSIGRVGNTEAFFGQGTRLTVV.

The chain uses TRBV9 and TRBJ2-5, with a weak D call TRBD1 (6 bases). The V end lost 3 bases, the J end lost 4 bases, and 16 bases lay between the germline ends. The CDR3 runs 15 residues. Germline-derived CDR1 and CDR2 are SGDLS and YYNGEE. CDR3 coding DNA: TGTGCCAGCAGCGCCAGGGGAACACAGATAGAGACCCAGTACTTC. Amino acid sequence: CASSARGTQIETQYF.

The genes are TRBV19 and TRBJ2-7; TRBD2 aligns across 10 bases. The CDR3 sequence is 15 residues long. V was pared by 4 bases and J by 5 bases, with 8 bases of the junction left unmatched. Germline V gene lookup returns CDR1 LNHDA and CDR2 SQIVND (reference sequence). The CDR3 sequence: CASSTMTSGFNEQYF. CDR3 sequence (DNA): TGTGCCAGTAGTACGATGACTAGCGGGTTCAACGAGCAGTACTTC.

The chain employs TRBV7-3 and TRBJ2-3; the match to TRBD2 covers 10 bases. Unmatched junction bases numbered 13, after V lost 5 bases and J lost 8 bases. Germline values: CDR1 SGHTA, CDR2 FQGTGA. The CDR3 totals 16 residues. The CDR3 nucleotides read TGTGCCAGCAGCCGAAAAAGCGGGAGGGCCGCGGGTACGCAGTATTTT. Its translation: CASSRKSGRAAGTQYF. Drawing the rest from reference TRBV7-3 and TRBJ2-3, the complete variable domain is GAGVSQTPSNKVTEKGKYVELRCDPISGHTALYWYRQSLGQGPEFLIYFQGTGAADDSGLPNDRFFAVRPEGSVSTLKIQRTERGDSAVYLCASSRKSGRAAGTQYFGPGTRLTVL.